The 13 T cell receptor beta chains reported below all come from one sample, sequenced in a study of tumor and adjacent non-tumor tissue in lung cancer. RNA was extracted from bulk tissue without any cell sorting. Distant lung tissue was collected more than 3 cm away from the tumor edge. TCRbeta libraries were built with three rounds of nested PCR, modified from ARM-PCR. TCRdb re-called the multiplex PCR reads through MiXCR, storing one row per CDR3 protein. The sample yields around 57,000 distinct CDR3 sequences, roughly 60% seen once. The sample taken for sequencing was distant non-tumor lung tissue. These receptors were taken from a man between 65 and 85 years old with non-small cell lung cancer.

This clonotype occurred a few times. A clone one base away is much larger, so this may be a read error. This chain connects TRBV6-1 to TRBJ2-1, with D uncertain. The germline gives CDR1 MNHNS, CDR2 SASEGT. The CDR3 totals 15 residues. The CDR3 protein is CASTPAIDSGLERFF. In DNA, the CDR3 is TGTGCCAGCACCCCCGCGATAGATTCGGGTCTTGAGCGGTTCTTC.

On this clonotype: A much bigger clone sits one base away, suggesting this may be a read error. V and J are TRBV29-1 and TRBJ2-7, with D perhaps TRBD1 or TRBD2 (5 bases each). Trimming left V 5 bases short and J 7 bases short, with 15 bases between. Germline V gives CDR1 SQVTM, CDR2 ANQGSEA. CDR3 size: 12 residues. CDR3 residues: CSVRDGSDEQYF. The CDR3 DNA reads TGCAGCGTTAGGGACGGATCGGATGAGCAGTACTTC.

This clonotype was found many times. CDR3 loop: CASSLSGGNTEAFF. The CDR3 nucleotides read TGTGCCAGCAGCTTGTCTGGGGGGAACACTGAAGCTTTCTTT. The chain links TRBV5-6 to TRBJ1-1; a possible D gene is TRBD1 (5 bases). Between the trimmed V and J ends, which lost 1 base and 1 base, there was a span of 8 bases. Germline V lookup: CDR1 SGHDT, CDR2 YYEEEE. CDR3 length equals 14 residues.

This clonotype was picked up many times. The rearrangement uses TRBV28 and TRBJ2-5; perhaps TRBD2 as D (5 bases). CDR1 is MDHEN, CDR2 SYDVKM, per germline. The CDR3 loop spans 13 amino acids. V was shortened by 8 bases and J by 4 bases, with 14 bases between the two germline ends. The CDR3 region is CASLRPEVETQYF. In DNA form, the CDR3 reads TGTGCCAGCCTCCGGCCGGAGGTAGAGACCCAGTACTTC.

V is TRBV11-2 and J is TRBJ2-2; possible D gene TRBD1, 7 bases. The CDR3 extends over 13 amino acids. CDR1 and CDR2 from the germline V gene are SGHAT and FQNNGV. In nucleotides, the CDR3 is TGTGCTAGCGGTTCACAGGGGACCGGGGAGCTGTTTTTT. It specifies CASGSQGTGELFF.

In this sample, this clonotype turned up once. A much larger clone sits a single nucleotide away, making a read error possible. CDR3 in DNA: TGTGCCAGCAGAAGTAGCGGGGAGGCCTACGAGCAGTACTTC. Amino acids: CASRSSGEAYEQYF. This chain uses TRBV28 with TRBJ2-7; TRBD2 matches at 8 bases. Per germline, CDR1 MDHEN and CDR2 SYDVKM. CDR3 size: 14 residues. V gave up 6 bases and J gave up 2 bases; unmatched junction bases: 6.

This clonotype is labeled as medium-sized. V usage is TRBV11-2 and J usage is TRBJ1-1; no clear D. This CDR3 spans 12 amino acids. CDR1 and CDR2 from the germline V gene are SGHAT and FQNNGV. V lost 2 bases and J 1 base, leaving 2 bases between the germline ends. The CDR3 sequence is CASSLQNTEAFF. For the CDR3, the DNA is TGTGCCAGCAGCTTACAGAACACTGAAGCTTTCTTT.

At least ten counts were recorded for this clonotype. The rearrangement links TRBV5-4 to TRBJ2-2; D is uncertain. The CDR3 totals 14 residues. CDR1 is SGHNT and CDR2 is YYREEE in the germline V gene (reference sequence). V was shortened by 0 bases and J by 2 bases, with 5 bases between the two germline ends. The CDR3 region is CASSLELNTGELFF. CDR3 nucleotide sequence: TGTGCCAGCAGCTTGGAACTTAACACCGGGGAGCTGTTTTTT.

The rearrangement links TRBV6-2 or TRBV6-3 to TRBJ2-7; tentatively, D is TRBD2 (6 bases). V shed 9 bases and J shed 5 bases, with 20 bases lying between them. Per the germline V gene, CDR1 is MNHEY and CDR2 is SVGEGT. This CDR3 spans 14 amino acids. The CDR3 loop reads CASSPRDSLNEQYF. In DNA form, the CDR3 reads TGTGCCAGTAGTCCGCGGGATTCATTGAACGAGCAGTACTTC.

The chain combines TRBV29-1 with TRBJ2-5; 8 bases fit TRBD1. V lost 4 bases and J lost 3; bases outside the gene matches: 4. This CDR3 is 13 amino acids long. From germline, CDR1 is SQVTM and CDR2 ANQGSEA. CDR3 sequence reads: CSVGTGCKETQYF. For the CDR3, the DNA is TGCAGCGTTGGGACAGGGTGCAAAGAGACCCAGTACTTC.

As for this clonotype: Germline is not matched at one junction end, which may reflect a read error. The chain has TRBV11-3 and TRBJ2-7, with D possibly being TRBD1 or TRBD2 (5 bases each). Germline CDR1 SGHNT, CDR2 YENEEA. The CDR3 extends over 13 amino acids. CDR3 region: CASSRDGQGEQYF. The CDR3 bases are TGTGCCAGCAGCCGGGACGGGCAGGGCGAGCAGTATTTC.

Worth noting for this clonotype: This may arise from a read error, as a much more abundant clone is one base away. DNA for the CDR3: TGTGCCATCAGTGATACGGAGGCTTATGGCTACACCTTC. Its protein is CAISDTEAYGYTF. The V call is TRBV10-3, the J call TRBJ1-2, with D hard to call. Per the germline V gene, CDR1 is ENHRY and CDR2 is SYGVKD. The ends were cut back, 3 bases at V and 5 bases at J, with 10 bases in the middle. The CDR3 has 13 amino acids.

The chain recombines TRBV6-5 with TRBJ1-1, with unresolved D. Germline V gives CDR1 MNHEY, CDR2 SVGAGI. The CDR3 spans 13 residues. V was clipped by 6 bases and J by 3 bases, with 11 bases between them. The CDR3 loop reads CASRGSQDTEAFF. The CDR3, as DNA: TGTGCCAGCAGAGGCAGTCAAGACACTGAAGCTTTCTTT.